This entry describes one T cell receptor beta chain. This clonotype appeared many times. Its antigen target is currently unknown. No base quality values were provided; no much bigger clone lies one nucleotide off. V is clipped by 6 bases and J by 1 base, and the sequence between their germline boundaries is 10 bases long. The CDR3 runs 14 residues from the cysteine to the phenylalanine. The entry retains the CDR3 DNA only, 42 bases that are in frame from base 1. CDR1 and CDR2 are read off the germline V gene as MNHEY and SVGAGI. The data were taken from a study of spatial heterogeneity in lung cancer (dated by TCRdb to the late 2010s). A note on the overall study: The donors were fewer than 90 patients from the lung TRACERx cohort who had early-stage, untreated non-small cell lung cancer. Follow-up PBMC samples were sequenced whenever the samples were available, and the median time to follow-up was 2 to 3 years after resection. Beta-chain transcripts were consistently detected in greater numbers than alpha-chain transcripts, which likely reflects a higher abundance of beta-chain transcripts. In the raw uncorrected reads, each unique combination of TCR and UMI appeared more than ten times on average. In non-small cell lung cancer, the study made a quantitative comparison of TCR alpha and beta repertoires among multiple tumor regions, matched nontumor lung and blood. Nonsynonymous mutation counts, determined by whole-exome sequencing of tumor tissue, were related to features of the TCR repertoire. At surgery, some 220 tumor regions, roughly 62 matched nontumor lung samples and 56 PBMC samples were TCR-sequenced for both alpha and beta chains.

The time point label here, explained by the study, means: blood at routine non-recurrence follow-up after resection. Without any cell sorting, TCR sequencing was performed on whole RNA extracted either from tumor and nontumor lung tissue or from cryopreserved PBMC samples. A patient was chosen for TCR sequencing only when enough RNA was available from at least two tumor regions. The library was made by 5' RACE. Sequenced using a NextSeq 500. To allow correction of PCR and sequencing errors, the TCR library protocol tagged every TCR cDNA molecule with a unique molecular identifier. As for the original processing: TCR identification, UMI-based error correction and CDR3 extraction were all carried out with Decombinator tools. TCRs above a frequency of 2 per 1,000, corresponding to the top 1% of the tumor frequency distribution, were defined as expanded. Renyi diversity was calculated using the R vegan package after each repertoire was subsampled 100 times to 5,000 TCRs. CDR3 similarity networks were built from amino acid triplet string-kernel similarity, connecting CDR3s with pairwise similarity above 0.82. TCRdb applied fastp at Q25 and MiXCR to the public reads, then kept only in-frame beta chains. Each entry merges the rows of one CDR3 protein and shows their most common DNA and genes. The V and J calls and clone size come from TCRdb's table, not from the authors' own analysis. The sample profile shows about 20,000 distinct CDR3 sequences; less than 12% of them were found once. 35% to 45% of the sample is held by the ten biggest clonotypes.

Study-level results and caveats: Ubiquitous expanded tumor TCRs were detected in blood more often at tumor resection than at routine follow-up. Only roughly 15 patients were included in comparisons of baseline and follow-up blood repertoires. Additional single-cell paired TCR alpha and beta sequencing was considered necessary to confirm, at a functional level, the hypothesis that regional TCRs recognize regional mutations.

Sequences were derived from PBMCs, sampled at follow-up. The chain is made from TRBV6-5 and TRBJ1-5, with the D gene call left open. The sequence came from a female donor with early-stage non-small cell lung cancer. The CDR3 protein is CASRPQRSNQPQHF. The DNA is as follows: TGTGCCAGCAGACCACAGAGGAGCAATCAGCCCCAGCATTTT.